The rows below give T cell receptor beta chains drawn from one sample of a study of spatial heterogeneity in lung cancer. MiXCR was run by TCRdb on the 5' RACE reads, yielding one entry per CDR3 protein. The sample consists of tens of thousands of distinct CDR3 sequences, approximately 12% of them appearing once. The source was PBMCs, collected at surgery. The receptors stem from a male donor with early-stage non-small cell lung cancer. Both conserved end residues are part of each CDR3. Each record gives: J gene, clone size, D gene, V gene, CDR3 protein, CDR3 DNA. D genes are given only for firm matches. Rows may omit the clone size; those that give it use once, few, many or a size class.

TRBJ2-5 few TRBD1 TRBV20-1 CSARSEVQGAYWETQYF TGCAGTGCTAGATCAGAAGTACAGGGGGCCTACTGGGAGACCCAGTACTTC
TRBJ1-2 - - TRBV6-2/TRBV6-3 CASSPWREDNYGYTF TGTGCCAGCAGTCCCTGGCGGGAAGATAACTATGGCTACACCTTC
TRBJ2-7 few TRBD1 TRBV28 CASRVGTGGYEQYF TGTGCCAGCAGGGTCGGGACAGGGGGCTACGAGCAGTACTTC
TRBJ2-6 - TRBD1 TRBV27 CASSFSRTGRSGANVLTF TGTGCCAGCAGTTTTAGCAGGACAGGGAGATCTGGGGCCAACGTCCTGACTTTC
TRBJ1-5 few - TRBV5-1 CASSPSGGDQPQHF TGCGCCAGCAGTCCCTCGGGAGGCGATCAGCCCCAGCATTTT
TRBJ1-4 few TRBD1 TRBV4-3 CASSQGLQGATNEKLFF TGCGCCAGCAGCCAAGGATTACAGGGGGCAACTAATGAAAAACTGTTTTTT
TRBJ2-7 few - TRBV5-1 CASSSMGRSSYEQYF TGCGCCAGCAGCTCGATGGGCCGGAGCTCCTACGAGCAGTACTTC
TRBJ1-2 few - TRBV5-4 CASSLLPNYGYTF TGTGCCAGCAGCTTGCTCCCTAACTATGGCTACACCTTC
TRBJ1-5 - - TRBV12-3/TRBV12-4 CASSLEGALNQPQHF TGTGCCAGCAGTTTAGAAGGGGCCCTCAATCAGCCCCAGCATTTT
TRBJ2-7 many TRBD2 TRBV4-2 CASSLGLAGVYEQYF TGTGCCAGCAGCTTGGGACTAGCGGGAGTTTACGAGCAGTACTTC
TRBJ2-2 - - TRBV7-9 CASSYEESPGELFF TGTGCCAGCAGCTACGAAGAGAGTCCAGGGGAGCTGTTTTTT
TRBJ2-5 - - TRBV28 CASSFVATQYF TGTGCCAGCAGTTTTGTCGCAACCCAGTACTTC
TRBJ2-1 many - TRBV7-3 CASSLTRSVNEQFF TGTGCCAGCAGCTTAACTCGGTCGGTTAATGAGCAGTTCTTC
TRBJ2-2 - TRBD2 TRBV7-9 CASSRGLAAELFF TGTGCCAGCAGCAGGGGACTAGCGGCGGAGCTGTTTTTT
TRBJ2-2 - - TRBV10-2 CASSGGGQTGELFF TGCGCCAGCAGTGGAGGGGGGCAGACCGGGGAGCTGTTTTTT
TRBJ2-2 - TRBD1 TRBV10-2 CASSEMGTGTTGELFF TGCGCCAGCAGTGAAATGGGGACAGGGACCACCGGGGAGCTGTTTTTT
TRBJ2-2 many - TRBV28 CASSADWNTGELFF TGTGCCAGCAGTGCAGACTGGAACACCGGGGAGCTGTTTTTT
TRBJ1-5 - TRBD1 TRBV12-3/TRBV12-4 CASRGTGAGNQPQHF TGTGCCAGCAGGGGGACAGGGGCGGGCAATCAGCCCCAGCATTTT
TRBJ1-6 - TRBD1 TRBV11-2 CASSSAYRGRVYSPLHF TGTGCCAGCAGCTCCGCTTACAGGGGGCGAGTTTATTCACCCCTCCACTTT
TRBJ2-1 - TRBD1 TRBV29-1 CSVDRTGSRIF TGCAGCGTTGATCGGACAGGGTCAAGAATTTTC
TRBJ2-7 many TRBD1 TRBV5-1 CASSAPRDRGSEQYF TGCGCCAGCAGCGCTCCCCGGGACAGGGGGAGCGAGCAGTACTTC
TRBJ2-1 few TRBD2 TRBV7-3 CASSIGTSGDEQFF TGTGCCAGCAGCATCGGGACTAGCGGGGATGAGCAGTTCTTC
TRBJ2-7 many - TRBV7-9 CASSPRGPYEQYF TGTGCCAGCAGCCCCCGGGGGCCCTACGAGCAGTACTTC
TRBJ2-1 few - TRBV12-3/TRBV12-4 CASGGVSFEQFF TGTGCCAGCGGAGGGGTATCTTTTGAGCAGTTCTTC
TRBJ2-7 many - TRBV27 CASSPGGGYEQYF TGTGCCAGCAGCCCCGGGGGAGGCTACGAGCAGTACTTC
TRBJ1-2 few - TRBV7-2 CASSFPGPGNGYTF TGTGCCAGCAGCTTTCCGGGACCGGGCAATGGCTACACCTTC
TRBJ2-2 few - TRBV6-2/TRBV6-3 CASTARAGELFF TGTGCCAGCACAGCGAGAGCCGGGGAGCTGTTTTTT
TRBJ2-3 few - TRBV24-1 CATSEYNTDTQYF TGTGCCACCAGTGAGTACAACACAGATACGCAGTATTTT
TRBJ1-5 - TRBD1 TRBV7-2 CASSLSPGQGGSNQPQHF TGTGCCAGCAGCCTGTCCCCGGGACAGGGGGGAAGCAATCAGCCCCAGCATTTT
TRBJ1-1 many - TRBV6-2/TRBV6-3 CASSLGTASEAFF TGTGCCAGCAGCCTAGGGACGGCCTCTGAAGCTTTCTTT
TRBJ2-2 - - TRBV7-3 CASRLGDTGELFF TGTGCCAGCAGACTGGGAGACACCGGGGAGCTGTTTTTT
TRBJ2-2 few TRBD2 TRBV15 CATSRDDREGYTGELFF TGTGCCACCAGCAGAGATGACCGGGAGGGATATACCGGGGAGCTGTTTTTT
TRBJ1-1 - - TRBV7-2 CASSLLHRDREAFF TGTGCCAGCAGCTTACTTCACAGAGACCGTGAAGCTTTCTTT
TRBJ2-3 many - TRBV24-1 CATSEGAGQPDADTQYF TGTGCCACCAGTGAGGGGGCTGGACAACCCGACGCAGATACGCAGTATTTT
TRBJ1-1 few - TRBV2 CASSDETVGNTEAFF TGTGCCAGCAGTGACGAGACAGTCGGGAACACTGAAGCTTTCTTT
TRBJ2-3 few - TRBV18 CASSPPATDTQYF TGTGCCAGCTCACCGCCTGCCACAGATACGCAGTATTTT
TRBJ2-1 few TRBD2 TRBV6-5 CASSYGGSGYEQFF TGTGCCAGCAGTTACGGCGGGAGCGGCTATGAGCAGTTCTTC
TRBJ2-7 many - TRBV28 CASSPPGIEQYF TGTGCCAGCAGCCCGCCCGGGATCGAGCAGTACTTC
TRBJ2-3 few - TRBV28 CASSLSLVAQYF TGTGCCAGCAGTTTATCACTAGTTGCGCAGTATTTT